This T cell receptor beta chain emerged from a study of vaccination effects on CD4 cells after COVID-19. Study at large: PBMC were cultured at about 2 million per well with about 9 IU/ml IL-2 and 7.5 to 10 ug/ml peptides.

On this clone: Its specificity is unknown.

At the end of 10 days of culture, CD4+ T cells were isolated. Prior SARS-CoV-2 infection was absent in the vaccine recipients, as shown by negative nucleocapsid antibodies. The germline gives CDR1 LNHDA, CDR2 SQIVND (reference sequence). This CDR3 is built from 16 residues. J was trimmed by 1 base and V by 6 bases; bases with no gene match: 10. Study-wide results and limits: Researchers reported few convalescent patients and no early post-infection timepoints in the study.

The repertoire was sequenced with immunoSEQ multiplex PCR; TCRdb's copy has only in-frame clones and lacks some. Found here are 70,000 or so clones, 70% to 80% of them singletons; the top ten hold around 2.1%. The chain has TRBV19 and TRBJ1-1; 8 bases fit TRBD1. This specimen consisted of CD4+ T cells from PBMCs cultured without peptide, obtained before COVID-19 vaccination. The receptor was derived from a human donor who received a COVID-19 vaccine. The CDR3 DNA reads TGTGCCAGTAGGAAGGGGCAGGGGGCTGGGAACACTGAAGCTTTCTTT. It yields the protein CASRKGQGAGNTEAFF.